The 27 T cell receptor beta chains given below trace back to one sample, sequenced in a study of T cell repertoires in cytomegalovirus infection. A single record per CDR3 protein comes from TCRdb applying MiXCR to the reads. The sample shows approximately 750,000 distinct CDR3 sequences, under 40% of them seen only once. The sample was PBMCs. All receptors come from a human donor in good health (CMV status not recorded). Some clones in this sample may be carry-over from other donors' samples.

This clonotype has a single count. The J gene is TRBJ2-1, the V gene TRBV29-1; 7 bases fit TRBD1. The V gene end was trimmed by 5 bases and the J gene end by 3 bases; junction bases not matched to a gene: 1. CDR1 is SQVTM, CDR2 ANQGSEA, per germline. This CDR3 is built from 12 residues. The CDR3 spells CSVPGGYNEQFF. Here the CDR3 DNA reads TGCAGCGTTCCAGGGGGCTACAATGAGCAGTTCTTC.

This clonotype was seen a handful of times. The chain joins TRBV29-1 to TRBJ2-1; possible D gene TRBD1, 5 bases. This CDR3 region has 12 residues. Looked up from germline, CDR1 is SQVTM and CDR2 is ANQGSEA. As DNA, the CDR3 is TGCACCTCGACAGATATCCGCAATGAGCAGTTCTTC. Encoded protein: CTSTDIRNEQFF.

The V and J genes are TRBV27 and TRBJ1-1, with D possibly being TRBD1 (5 bases). This CDR3 comprises 13 residues. Germline assignment: CDR1 MNHEY and CDR2 SMNVEV (reference sequence). Trimming stripped 7 bases from V and 5 bases from J, with 14 bases between. This CDR3 is CASKVQGGTEAFF. DNA of the CDR3: TGTGCCAGCAAGGTTCAGGGCGGTACTGAAGCTTTCTTT.

This clonotype occurred a few times. This chain links TRBV10-3 with TRBJ2-3, with D possibly being TRBD2 (7 bases). Germline loops: CDR1 ENHRY, CDR2 SYGVKD. The CDR3 length is 20 residues. V lost 4 bases to trimming and J lost 5 bases, with 31 bases between them. The CDR3 DNA reads as TGTGCCATCAGTGCGATAGGGGAACACGACGGGGAGGGGGGGGAAGATACGCAGTATTTT. Its protein product is CAISAIGEHDGEGGEDTQYF.

The rearrangement joins TRBV12-3 or TRBV12-4 to TRBJ2-7; D could derive from TRBD1 or TRBD2 (5 bases each). The CDR3 consists of 12 residues. V was clipped by 8 bases and J by 0 bases, with 8 bases between them. CDR3 in DNA: TGTGCCAGCCGGGACCTCTCCTACGAGCAGTACTTC. Encoded protein: CASRDLSYEQYF.

The chain has TRBV19 and TRBJ2-2; unclear D gene. The germline CDR1 and CDR2 sequences are LNHDA and SQIVND (reference sequence). This CDR3 has 11 residues. Trimming pared 7 bases from V and 4 bases from J, leaving 4 bases between. This CDR3 reads CASTLTGELFF. Written as DNA, the CDR3 is TGTGCCAGTACCCTCACCGGGGAGCTGTTTTTT.

A few counts support this clonotype. This chain uses TRBV19 with TRBJ2-3; 13 nucleotides line up with TRBD2. Per germline, CDR1 LNHDA and CDR2 SQIVND (reference sequence). This CDR3 comprises 17 residues. J gave up 3 bases and V 3 bases, and 6 bases lay outside the gene matches. In nucleotides, the CDR3 is TGTGCCAGTAGTATCCGCGCACTAGCGGGAGGGACAGATACGCAGTATTTT. Its translation is CASSIRALAGGTDTQYF.

This clonotype was picked up a small number of times. V and J are TRBV6-1 and TRBJ2-3; D gene uncertain. V lost 1 base to trimming and J lost 2 bases, with 10 bases between them. The CDR3 totals 15 residues. From germline, CDR1 is MNHNS and CDR2 SASEGT. The CDR3 here is CASSEGARNTDTQYF. The CDR3 nucleotides are TGTGCCAGCAGTGAAGGGGCCAGGAACACAGATACGCAGTATTTT.

This clonotype was seen a handful of times. V gene TRBV28 combines with J gene TRBJ2-3; TRBD2 might be the D (6 bases). The CDR3 extends over 14 amino acids. V lost 5 bases, J lost 7 bases, and 16 bases lay in between. CDR1 and CDR2 (germline): MDHEN, SYDVKM. The CDR3 loop is CASSPTGDGNTQYF. In nucleotides, the CDR3 is TGTGCCAGCAGTCCGACGGGGGATGGAAATACGCAGTATTTT.

The chain joins TRBV27 to TRBJ1-2, with 9 bases matching TRBD1. The germline gives CDR1 MNHEY, CDR2 SMNVEV (reference sequence). The trim removed 3 bases at V and 8 bases at J, leaving 7 bases unmatched. This CDR3 has 14 amino acids. CDR3 DNA: TGTGCCAGCAGTTTCGGGGACAGGGTGGGAGGCTACACCTTC. It encodes CASSFGDRVGGYTF.

The rearrangement links TRBV20-1 to TRBJ1-2; 8 positions agree with TRBD1. Looked up from germline, CDR1 is DFQATT and CDR2 is SNEGSKA (reference sequence). V gave up 5 bases and J gave up 8 bases; unmatched junction bases: 7. This CDR3 spans 12 amino acids. The DNA for the CDR3 is TGCAGTGCTCAGGACAGGGAGCGCGGCTACACCTTC. This sequence encodes CSAQDRERGYTF.

The rearrangement uses TRBV6-2 or TRBV6-3 and TRBJ2-7; 9 positions agree with TRBD2. This CDR3 is built from 21 residues. Looked up from germline, CDR1 is MNHEY and CDR2 is SVGEGT. Unmatched junction bases numbered 28, after V lost 6 bases and J lost 4 bases. This CDR3 is CASSVLATPGLAGRNHYEQYF. The CDR3 coding sequence is TGTGCCAGCAGCGTACTAGCCACCCCCGGGCTAGCGGGACGGAACCATTACGAGCAGTACTTC.

This clonotype was picked up a small number of times. The chain recombines TRBV14 with TRBJ2-1; 9 bases are shared with TRBD2. Per germline, CDR1 SGHDN and CDR2 FVKESK. This CDR3 has 15 amino acids. The V segment lost 1 base and the J segment 8 bases; nucleotides outside the gene matches: 6. This chain's CDR3 is CASSQGRGLAYEQFF. The CDR3 DNA follows: TGTGCCAGCAGCCAAGGGCGGGGACTAGCATATGAGCAGTTCTTC.

The V call is TRBV12-3 or TRBV12-4, the J call TRBJ2-7; possibly TRBD1 or TRBD2 for D (5 bases each). The CDR3 sequence is 17 residues long. Trimming took 2 bases from V and 6 from J, leaving 23 bases between them. The CDR3 coding sequence is TGTGCCAGCAGTTTAAGGGGACCCGGGCCGGGCGTCGCCGAGCAGTACTTC. It encodes CASSLRGPGPGVAEQYF.

This clonotype was seen more than once but under ten times. The chain couples TRBV5-8 to TRBJ1-5; D gene ambiguous. V was clipped by 4 bases and J by 0 bases, with 8 bases between them. CDR3 length: 14 amino acids. Germline CDR1 and CDR2: SGHTS and YDEGEE. CDR3 bases: TGTGCCAGCAGCCAGCCCAATAGCAATCAGCCCCAGCATTTT. This gives the protein CASSQPNSNQPQHF.

This clonotype was recorded at least ten times. The chain has TRBV7-2 and TRBJ1-5, with D perhaps matching TRBD1 (6 bases). Trimming removed 5 bases from V and 1 base from J, with 18 bases in between. Germline values: CDR1 SGHTA, CDR2 FQGNSA. This CDR3 spans 17 amino acids. The CDR3 sequence is CASSPRPSGASNQPQHF. CDR3 bases: TGTGCCAGCAGCCCTAGGCCCTCAGGGGCGAGCAATCAGCCCCAGCATTTT.

This clonotype appeared a few times. J is TRBJ2-1 and V is TRBV12-3 or TRBV12-4; D not resolved. The CDR3 is 14 residues long. Trimming shortened V by 5 bases and J by 9 bases, and 17 bases separated the two germline ends. The DNA for the CDR3 is TGTGCCAGCAGTGGCCGAGGACCGCTCGTTGAGCAGTTCTTC. Translating gives CASSGRGPLVEQFF.

In its sample, this clonotype was seen a few times. The chain is built from TRBV5-6 and TRBJ2-7; 8 bases map to TRBD2. CDR1 and CDR2 from the germline V gene are SGHDT and YYEEEE. The CDR3 totals 14 residues. The V gene end was trimmed by 4 bases and the J gene end by 5 bases; junction bases not matched to a gene: 8. CDR3 region: CASSVGGVGDEQYF. The CDR3, as DNA: TGTGCCAGCAGCGTCGGGGGGGTAGGCGACGAGCAGTACTTC.

The CDR3 protein is CASSPPWNTEAFF. The DNA of the CDR3 is TGTGCCAGCAGTCCTCCTTGGAACACTGAAGCTTTCTTT. The chain is built from TRBV28 and TRBJ1-1; D ambiguous. The germline gives CDR1 MDHEN, CDR2 SYDVKM. The CDR3 extends over 13 amino acids. Trimming took 5 bases from V and 1 from J, leaving 8 bases between them.

The gene calls are TRBV5-1 and TRBJ2-6; 14 positions match TRBD2. Germline assignment: CDR1 SGHRS and CDR2 YFSETQ. V shed 0 bases, J shed 0 bases, and the junction held 5 bases outside the gene matches. The CDR3 has 20 amino acids. Here the CDR3 reads CASSLVGLAGGFSGANVLTF. CDR3 DNA sequence: TGCGCCAGCAGCTTGGTCGGACTAGCGGGGGGATTCTCTGGGGCCAACGTCCTGACTTTC.

This clonotype appeared a few times. Here the CDR3 DNA reads TGTGCCAGCAGCTTTAGCGGGGGGCGAAACAATGAGCAGTTCTTC. Translated: CASSFSGGRNNEQFF. The chain is built from TRBV5-6 and TRBJ2-1, with 10 positions matching TRBD2. V lost 2 bases to trimming and J lost 5 bases; unmatched junction nucleotides: 4. Germline V gene data show CDR1 as SGHDT and CDR2 as YYEEEE. This CDR3 is built from 15 residues.

This clonotype was detected only a few times. The chain joins TRBV7-9 to TRBJ2-2; 8 positions match TRBD2. V lost 5 bases, J lost 3 bases, and 11 bases stayed unmatched. Looked up from germline, CDR1 is SEHNR and CDR2 is FQNEAQ (reference sequence). The CDR3 has 17 amino acids. The DNA of the CDR3 is TGTGCCAGCAGCCCCCCTGTAAGCGGGAGTCACACCGGGGAGCTGTTTTTT. This translates into CASSPPVSGSHTGELFF.

The chain uses TRBV7-2 and TRBJ1-1; no clear D. Trimming took off 3 bases at V and 4 bases at J, with 12 bases between the two ends. The CDR3 totals 14 residues. CDR1 and CDR2 from the germline V gene are SGHTA and FQGNSA. CDR3 sequence: CASSFRFRGTEAFF. The CDR3 coding sequence is TGTGCCAGCAGCTTTAGATTCCGTGGCACTGAAGCTTTCTTT. Supplemented by reference TRBV7-2 and TRBJ1-1, the full variable domain reads GAGVSQSPSNKVTEKGKDVELRCDPISGHTALYWYRQSLGQGLEFLIYFQGNSAPDKSGLPSDRFSAERTGGSVSTLTIQRTQQEDSAVYLCASSFRFRGTEAFFGQGTRLTVV.

This clonotype was counted many times. This chain joins TRBV7-2 and TRBJ1-2, with D perhaps matching TRBD1 (5 bases). The CDR3 sequence is 15 residues long. From germline, CDR1 is SGHTA and CDR2 FQGNSA. Between the trimmed V and J ends, which lost 3 bases and 8 bases, there was a span of 19 bases. As DNA, the CDR3 is TGTGCCAGCAGCTTTGGAACAGGTTTGGTCGGAGGCTACACCTTC. It translates to CASSFGTGLVGGYTF.

This clonotype was seen a handful of times. This rearrangement joins TRBV5-6 to TRBJ2-5; 11 positions agree with TRBD2. The CDR3 runs 16 residues. Germline values: CDR1 SGHDT, CDR2 YYEEEE. With 0 bases clipped from V and 5 bases from J, the junction kept 6 bases outside the gene matches. DNA for the CDR3: TGTGCCAGCAGCTTGGCCCTAGCGGGAGGTAGGGAGACCCAGTACTTC. Amino acid sequence: CASSLALAGGRETQYF.

The chain is built from TRBV11-2 and TRBJ1-2; 9 nucleotides match TRBD1. V shed 2 bases and J 2 bases; nucleotides not matched to a gene: 6. CDR1 and CDR2 (germline): SGHAT, FQNNGV. CDR3 length: 16 residues. DNA of the CDR3: TGTGCCAGCAGCTTAACTCCGGGACAGGGCAACTATGGCTACACCTTC. Translated: CASSLTPGQGNYGYTF.

This chain links TRBV19 with TRBJ2-1, with TRBD2 matching 8 bases. The CDR3 runs to 17 residues. V lost 9 bases to trimming and J lost 0 bases; unmatched junction nucleotides: 13. The germline V gene encodes CDR1 LNHDA and CDR2 SQIVND (reference sequence). The CDR3 region is CASYPSAGGSSYNEQFF. The DNA of the CDR3 is TGTGCCAGCTACCCCTCGGCGGGGGGAAGCTCCTACAATGAGCAGTTCTTC.